This T cell receptor (beta chain) derives from a study of blood T cell repertoires in COVID-19. Repertoires were generated with immunoSEQ multiplex PCR, while TCRdb's copy carries only in-frame clones and drops some. Of about 150,000 clones listed, 86% are singletons. V shed 5 bases, J shed 3 bases, and the junction held 8 bases outside the gene matches. This CDR3 is 16 amino acids long. The germline CDR1 and CDR2 sequences are SEHNR and FQNEAQ (reference sequence). Sequenced sample: peripheral blood. The rearrangement links TRBV7-9 to TRBJ1-5; TRBD1 matches 9 bases. The origin of this receptor is a man aged 50 or older with active or convalescent COVID-19. The CDR3 DNA reads TGTGCCAGCAGCGAATCTGGGGACAGGGTCAATCAGCCCCAGCATTTT. The encoded protein is CASSESGDRVNQPQHF.